The 26 T cell receptor beta chains below all came from one sample that was sequenced in a study of control samples from healthy donors and cancer patients. Generated by immunoSEQ multiplex PCR, the TCRdb table keeps only in-frame clones and is missing some. Here the sample spans tens of thousands of clones, around 80% being singletons. The sequenced material came from blood. The receptors were gathered from a man aged 70 or older in good health.

This chain connects TRBV5-1 to TRBJ2-5; weak D call: TRBD2 (5 bases). Trimming took 1 base from V and 2 from J, leaving 15 bases between them. This CDR3 contains 16 residues. The germline CDR1 and CDR2 sequences are SGHRS and YFSETQ. CDR3 in amino acids: CASSLWASGGQETQYF. The DNA for the CDR3 is TGCGCCAGCAGCTTGTGGGCGTCTGGCGGGCAAGAGACCCAGTACTTC.

The V and J genes are TRBV5-6 and TRBJ2-3; D not resolved. CDR1 and CDR2 (germline): SGHDT, YYEEEE. Trimming shortened V by 2 bases and J by 5 bases, and 3 bases separated the two germline ends. There are 11 residues in the CDR3. The CDR3 DNA follows: TGTGCCAGCAGCTTAGGAGATACGCAGTATTTT. As protein: CASSLGDTQYF.

The chain couples TRBV28 to TRBJ2-6; D gene uncertain. This CDR3 region has 14 residues. CDR1 and CDR2 (germline): MDHEN, SYDVKM. V lost 10 bases and J lost 2, with 12 bases in between. The CDR3 spells CATTKVTGANVLTF. The CDR3 DNA is TGTGCCACCACAAAGGTCACTGGGGCCAACGTCCTGACTTTC. Full variable domain (rest looked up from reference TRBV28 and TRBJ2-6): DVKVTQSSRYLVKRTGEKVFLECVQDMDHENMFWYRQDPGLGLRLIYFSYDVKMKEKGDIPEGYSVSREKKERFSLILESASTNQTSMYLCATTKVTGANVLTFGAGSRLTVL.

The chain employs TRBV11-2 and TRBJ2-7, with D perhaps TRBD1 (5 bases). The CDR3 consists of 18 residues. From germline, CDR1 is SGHAT and CDR2 FQNNGV. V gave up 2 bases and J gave up 0 bases, with 20 bases separating them. This chain's CDR3 is CASSLQTASPTLSYEQYF. As DNA, the CDR3 is TGTGCCAGCAGCTTACAGACAGCATCTCCTACCCTCTCCTACGAGCAGTACTTC.

The chain carries TRBV13 and TRBJ2-7, with D hard to call. Germline loops: CDR1 PRHDT, CDR2 FYEKMQ (reference sequence). There are 15 residues in the CDR3. Trimming stripped 3 bases from V and 2 bases from J, with 14 bases between. The CDR3 here is CASSFTLMTPYEQYF. Here the CDR3 DNA reads TGTGCCAGCAGCTTCACTCTAATGACTCCCTACGAGCAGTACTTC. The full variable domain, its missing parts supplied by reference TRBV13 and TRBJ2-7, is AAGVIQSPRHLIKEKRETATLKCYPIPRHDTVYWYQQGPGQDPQFLISFYEKMQSDKGSIPDRFSAQQFSDYHSELNMSSLELGDSALYFCASSFTLMTPYEQYFGPGTRLTVT.

V gene TRBV5-1 combines with J gene TRBJ1-6; D remains ambiguous. V was cut by 5 bases and J by 8 bases, with 14 bases left in between. In germline, CDR1 is SGHRS, CDR2 YFSETQ. The CDR3 has 14 residues. The CDR3: CASSGGRTDSPLHF. The CDR3 DNA is TGCGCCAGCAGTGGTGGACGGACTGATTCACCCCTCCACTTT.

The chain joins TRBV4-2 to TRBJ2-2; 8 bases line up with TRBD2. The CDR3 is 14 amino acids. V lost 7 bases and J lost 6; bases outside the gene matches: 7. Germline assignment: CDR1 LGHNA and CDR2 YNFKEQ. The CDR3 nucleotides read TGTGCCAGCACCCCCGGGGGGGGCTCCGGGGAGCTGTTTTTT. Its protein is CASTPGGGSGELFF.

This clone has a handful of counts. V usage is TRBV12-3 or TRBV12-4 and J usage is TRBJ2-3; no definite D call. V was shortened by 5 bases and J by 4 bases, with 4 bases between the two germline ends. CDR3 length: 11 amino acids. CDR3: CASSSADTQYF. In DNA, the CDR3 is TGTGCCAGCAGTAGCGCAGATACGCAGTATTTT.

This chain links TRBV7-8 with TRBJ2-1, with 7 bases identical to TRBD2. Germline CDR1 is SGHVS and CDR2 is FQNEAQ. The CDR3 has 18 residues. V trimming: 1 base; J trimming: 5 bases; junction bases outside the gene matches: 14. In nucleotides, the CDR3 is TGTGCCAGCAGCTTAGTTAGGCGGACTAGGACGGAACACAATGAGCAGTTCTTC. Protein product: CASSLVRRTRTEHNEQFF. Together with reference TRBV7-8 and TRBJ2-1, the CDR3 gives the full variable domain: GAGVSQSPRYKVAKRGQDVALRCDPISGHVSLFWYQQALGQGPEFLTYFQNEAQLDKSGLPSDRFFAERPEGSVSTLKIQRTQQEDSAVYLCASSLVRRTRTEHNEQFFGPGTRLTVL.

V gene TRBV28 combines with J gene TRBJ1-2; D call uncertain. CDR3 length: 15 residues. The germline V and J ends were trimmed by 5 bases and 2 bases, with 15 bases remaining between them. Looked up from germline, CDR1 is MDHEN and CDR2 is SYDVKM. In nucleotides, the CDR3 is TGTGCCAGCAGTCCTGGAGGACGGAGAAACTATGGCTACACCTTC. Amino acid sequence: CASSPGGRRNYGYTF.

This clone was picked up a small number of times. CDR3 sequence reads: CASMDSTYGYTF. The CDR3 DNA reads as TGTGCCAGCATGGACAGCACTTATGGCTACACCTTC. The rearrangement joins TRBV2 to TRBJ1-2; tentatively, D is TRBD1 (6 bases). The CDR3 has 12 amino acids. V was cut by 7 bases and J by 5 bases, with 11 bases left in between. In germline, CDR1 is SNHLY, CDR2 FYNNEI.

J is TRBJ2-1 and V is TRBV5-1, with TRBD2 matching over 9 bases. V gave up 3 bases and J gave up 8 bases; unmatched junction bases: 9. The germline V gene has CDR1 SGHRS and CDR2 YFSETQ. The CDR3 contains 15 residues. The CDR3 region is CASSSSGVSPDEQFF. Written as DNA, the CDR3 is TGCGCCAGCAGCTCTAGCGGGGTGAGCCCTGATGAGCAGTTCTTC.

The V and J genes are TRBV7-2 and TRBJ1-5, with TRBD1 as a possible D gene (5 bases). The CDR3 loop spans 15 amino acids. Germline CDR1 SGHTA, CDR2 FQGNSA. V was cut by 2 bases and J by 7 bases, with 15 bases left in between. For the CDR3, the DNA is TGTGCCAGCAGCTTAAGGGGCGGGGGGGTGCAGCCCCAGCATTTT. Translating it yields CASSLRGGGVQPQHF.

This rearrangement joins TRBV9 to TRBJ2-5; D may be TRBD1 (6 bases). V was cut by 0 bases and J by 4 bases, with 13 bases left in between. Germline loops: CDR1 SGDLS, CDR2 YYNGEE. This CDR3 has 15 residues. The CDR3 coding sequence is TGTGCCAGCAGCGTAGGATATCCACAGGGAGAGACCCAGTACTTC. Translated: CASSVGYPQGETQYF.

This chain uses TRBV7-3 with TRBJ2-1; 7 positions match TRBD2. CDR3 size: 16 residues. CDR1 and CDR2 from the germline V gene are SGHTA and FQGTGA. J lost 6 bases, V lost 0 bases, and 8 bases had no gene match. CDR3 DNA: TGTGCCAGCAGCTTAACGACTAGCTTCGGTGGCAATGAGCAGTTCTTC. Translation gives CASSLTTSFGGNEQFF.

This clone was detected only once. This chain connects TRBV28 to TRBJ1-2; D gene uncertain. Germline V lookup: CDR1 MDHEN, CDR2 SYDVKM. There are 12 residues in the CDR3. With 5 bases removed from V and 7 bases from J, the gap between germline ends came to 11 bases. In DNA, the CDR3 is TGTGCCAGCAGTGATCTAGAGTCTGGCTACACCTTC. It encodes CASSDLESGYTF.

The chain recombines TRBV5-1 with TRBJ2-5; 7 nucleotides line up with TRBD1. Unmatched junction bases numbered 3, after V lost 3 bases and J lost 4 bases. The CDR3 sequence is 13 residues long. Germline V gene sequence: CDR1 SGHRS, CDR2 YFSETQ. In DNA, the CDR3 is TGCGCCAGCAGCTGGGCAGGGGGAGAGACCCAGTACTTC. It specifies CASSWAGGETQYF.

J is TRBJ1-1 and V is TRBV7-3; D ambiguous. Per germline, CDR1 SGHTA and CDR2 FQGTGA. V lost 4 bases to trimming and J lost 3 bases, with 9 bases between them. The CDR3 totals 13 residues. CDR3 loop: CASSSSWDTEAFF. The CDR3 region has the DNA TGTGCCAGCAGCTCCTCGTGGGACACTGAAGCTTTCTTT.

V and J are TRBV19 and TRBJ1-5; D possibly corresponds to TRBD1 (5 bases). V lost 9 bases, J lost 11 bases, and 11 bases lay in between. Germline V gene sequence: CDR1 LNHDA, CDR2 SQIVND (reference sequence). The CDR3 has 10 residues. The CDR3 loop is CASGPRAQHF. CDR3 nucleotides: TGTGCCAGCGGCCCCAGGGCCCAGCATTTT.

The V and J genes are TRBV29-1 and TRBJ2-3, with D possibly matching TRBD1 (6 bases). V dropped 6 bases and J dropped 3 bases, with 13 bases sitting between them. Germline CDR1 reads SQVTM; CDR2 reads ANQGSEA. CDR3 length: 13 residues. The CDR3 here is CSVPGQGTDTQYF. As DNA, the CDR3 is TGCAGCGTCCCGGGCCAGGGGACAGATACGCAGTATTTT.

This chain uses TRBV5-6 with TRBJ2-6, with 8 bases fitting TRBD1. This CDR3 is 18 amino acids long. The junction had 6 bases not matched to a gene; V was cut back by 0 bases and J by 1 base. The V gene's germline CDR1 is SGHDT and CDR2 YYEEEE. The CDR3 nucleotides are TGTGCCAGCAGCTTGGACAGGGGGGTCTTTTCTGGGGCCAACGTCCTGACTTTC. Translating gives CASSLDRGVFSGANVLTF.

V and J are TRBV28 and TRBJ2-1; a weak D match, TRBD2 (5 bases). CDR1 is MDHEN and CDR2 is SYDVKM in the germline V gene. The V gene lost 3 bases and the J gene lost 6 bases, with 9 bases spanning the gap. The CDR3 totals 13 residues. The CDR3 DNA follows: TGTGCCAGCAGTTTTGCGGGTTTCAATGAGCAGTTCTTC. Encoded protein: CASSFAGFNEQFF.

This sequence joins TRBV12-5 and TRBJ1-1, with 7 bases fitting TRBD1. This CDR3 is built from 13 residues. Losses at the gene ends were 5 bases for V and 11 bases for J; bases not matched to a gene: 11. Looked up from germline, CDR1 is LGHNT and CDR2 is FRNRAP. CDR3 nucleotides: TGTGCTAGTGGTACCTCACAGGGGTCGGAGGCTTTCTTT. This gives the protein CASGTSQGSEAFF.

This chain uses TRBV7-9 with TRBJ2-2; D possibly corresponds to TRBD2 (6 bases). This CDR3 has 16 residues. From germline, CDR1 is SEHNR and CDR2 FQNEAQ (reference sequence). The ends were cut back, 3 bases at V and 1 base at J, with 12 bases in the middle. The chain's CDR3 is CASSFHGGMNTGELFF. DNA of the CDR3: TGTGCCAGCAGCTTCCATGGGGGGATGAACACCGGGGAGCTGTTTTTT.

The rearrangement links TRBV19 to TRBJ1-4; TRBD1 matches 7 bases. Germline V CDR1 and CDR2: LNHDA, SQIVND (reference sequence). The CDR3 length is 17 residues. V was pared by 3 bases and J by 6 bases, with 13 bases of the junction left unmatched. This CDR3 is CASSMRGPASQYEKLFF. Written as DNA, the CDR3 is TGTGCCAGTAGTATGAGGGGGCCGGCGTCCCAATATGAAAAACTGTTTTTT.

V and J are TRBV24-1 and TRBJ2-1; D is possibly TRBD1 or TRBD2 (6 bases each). The germline V gene encodes CDR1 KGHDR and CDR2 SFDVKD. Trimming stripped 2 bases from V and 4 bases from J, with 14 bases between. There are 16 residues in the CDR3. CDR3 sequence reads: CATSDSQGGIYNEQFF. The CDR3 coding sequence is TGTGCCACCAGTGATTCGCAAGGGGGGATATACAATGAGCAGTTCTTC.